This T cell receptor beta chain came from a study of breast tumors, draining lymph nodes, adjacent tissues. Overall study results and limits: Data fit most tumor T cells coming from lymph node, expanding in tumor. Tumor and nontumor repertoires were significantly more similar in luminal-like than in basal-like breast cancer. Tumor repertoires ranked between lymph nodes and nontumor tissue in diversity, with V and J gene preferences. The lymph node origin of tumor T cells was framed as consistent with a hypothesis, not demonstrated.

TCRdb analysed the multiplex PCR reads with MiXCR anew, one entry per CDR3 protein. Of about 180,000 distinct CDR3 sequences in the sample, roughly 35% were seen once. The lymph nodes were axillary draining lymph nodes from breast cancer patients. This clonotype appeared many times. The antigen is unknown. The sequence derives from a female donor with breast cancer. Some clones in this sample may be carry-over from other donors' samples. The sequenced sample consisted of axillary lymph node tissue.

CDR3 amino acids: CASSPSGTVPPSTDTQYF. In DNA form, the CDR3 reads TGTGCCAGCAGCCCGAGCGGGACAGTTCCTCCTAGCACAGATACGCAGTATTTT. This chain links TRBV7-3 with TRBJ2-3; D may match TRBD1 or TRBD2 (7 bases each). CDR1 is SGHTA, CDR2 FQGTGA, per germline. The V gene lost 5 bases and the J gene lost 0 bases, with 21 bases spanning the gap. The CDR3 sequence is 18 residues long.